This T cell receptor beta chain emerged from a study of cytomegalovirus exposure and HLA in healthy donors. The study, taken as a whole, reports: Judged likely to be a sequencing artifact was a cluster of highly shared sequence variants. Immune exposure information available was restricted to CMV serostatus. Differences between HLA loci emerged in a later analysis of TCR association rates, with DRB1 most and HLA-C fewest.

On this clone itself: The antigen is undetermined.

Primers included in the PCR were 60 Vbeta and 13 Jbeta primers. Using immunoSEQ multiplex PCR, the repertoire was profiled, and TCRdb retains in-frame clones only, with some absent. The sample contains about 69,000 clones, roughly three quarters of which appear only once. Germline CDR1 GTSNPN, CDR2 SVGIG (reference sequence). V shed 3 bases and J 2 bases; nucleotides not matched to a gene: 0. This CDR3 region has 13 residues. The chain couples TRBV30 to TRBJ1-3, with 8 bases that match TRBD1. The sequence came from a man between 18 and 35 years old in good health and CMV-seronegative. The sequencing sample was made of PBMCs. The CDR3 protein is CAWRDRAGNTIYF. CDR3 sequence (DNA): TGTGCCTGGAGGGACAGGGCTGGAAACACCATATATTTT. Drawing the rest from reference TRBV30 and TRBJ1-3, the complete variable domain is SQTIHQWPATLVQPVGSPLSLECTVEGTSNPNLYWYRQAAGRGLQLLFYSVGIGQISSEVPQNLSASRPQDRQFILSSKKLLLSDSGFYLCAWRDRAGNTIYFGEGSWLTVV.